These 8 T cell receptor beta chains were all obtained from the same sample, sequenced in a study of OX40 agonist ivuxolimab in advanced cancers. TCRdb keeps only in-frame clones here, not all; method: immunoSEQ multiplex PCR. The table has 65,000 to 90,000 clones, 85% to 90% seen once. The sequencing here drew on CD4+ or CD8+ T cells sorted from blood, taken in a trial of the OX40 agonist ivuxolimab. The receptor set was obtained from an adult with an advanced solid tumor such as melanoma, head and neck, liver or kidney cancer.

The sample holds one count of this clone. The V call is TRBV28, the J call TRBJ2-7, with a tentative D call TRBD1 (5 bases). Germline V lookup: CDR1 MDHEN, CDR2 SYDVKM. The CDR3 extends over 13 amino acids. V dropped 6 bases and J dropped 2 bases, with 11 bases sitting between them. As DNA, the CDR3 is TGTGCCAGCAGCTCTGGACATACCTACGAGCAGTACTTC. Translated, it gives CASSSGHTYEQYF.

The chain combines TRBV20-1 with TRBJ2-5, with unresolved D. CDR3 length: 11 residues. Germline V gene data show CDR1 as DFQATT and CDR2 as SNEGSKA (reference sequence). CDR3 sequence: CTSRDQETQYF. In nucleotides, the CDR3 is TGCACCTCTAGGGATCAAGAGACCCAGTACTTC.

The chain joins TRBV11-2 to TRBJ2-7, with D perhaps TRBD1 or TRBD2 (5 bases each). With 10 bases removed from V and 0 bases from J, the gap between germline ends came to 16 bases. CDR3 length equals 14 residues. Germline V gene data show CDR1 as SGHAT and CDR2 as FQNNGV. CDR3 DNA sequence: TGTGCCACCATGGGGGAGAGAAGCTCCTACGAGCAGTACTTC. Encoded protein: CATMGERSSYEQYF.

This chain joins TRBV4-1 and TRBJ2-1, with 7 bases that match TRBD2. Trimming took 4 bases from V and 5 from J; bases not matched to a gene: 11. From germline, CDR1 is MGHRA and CDR2 YSYEKL. The CDR3 length is 16 residues. DNA of the CDR3: TGCGCCAGCAGCCGAACAGCGGGAAATACTAACAATGAGCAGTTCTTC. This gives the protein CASSRTAGNTNNEQFF.

The chain has TRBV5-1 and TRBJ2-1; possibly TRBD2 for D (5 bases). The CDR3 is 14 amino acids. Trimming took off 7 bases at V and 5 bases at J, with 16 bases between the two ends. Germline-derived CDR1 and CDR2 are SGHRS and YFSETQ. CDR3 bases: TGCGCCAGCTCCGTGTTGCGGGCAAACAATGAGCAGTTCTTC. Its protein is CASSVLRANNEQFF. The variable domain in full, with the rest retrieved from reference TRBV5-1 and TRBJ2-1, is KAGVTQTPRYLIKTRGQQVTLSCSPISGHRSVSWYQQTPGQGLQFLFEYFSETQRNKGNFPGRFSGRQFSNSRSEMNVSTLELGDSALYLCASSVLRANNEQFFGPGTRLTVL.

The CDR3 nucleotides are TGTGCCAGCAGTTTTTTGACTCCCTACGAGCAGTACTTC. Translation: CASSFLTPYEQYF. The rearrangement uses TRBV28 and TRBJ2-7; D remains unclear. The ends were cut back, 3 bases at V and 2 bases at J, with 8 bases in the middle. Germline loops: CDR1 MDHEN, CDR2 SYDVKM. The CDR3 runs 13 residues.

The V call is TRBV20-1, the J call TRBJ2-5; D might be TRBD1 or TRBD2, each matching 5 bases. The CDR3 spans 10 residues. Germline values: CDR1 DFQATT, CDR2 SNEGSKA (reference sequence). Trimming cost V 7 bases and J 4 bases, with 7 bases left between them. The CDR3, as DNA: TGCAGTGGGGGGACAGAGACCCAGTACTTC. Protein sequence: CSGGTETQYF.

The chain has TRBV7-3 and TRBJ2-5, with TRBD1 matching 7 bases. There are 14 residues in the CDR3. Germline V gene lookup returns CDR1 SGHTA and CDR2 FQGTGA. The V gene end was trimmed by 0 bases and the J gene end by 5 bases; junction bases not matched to a gene: 3. The DNA for the CDR3 is TGTGCCAGCAGCTTAACAGGGGGCCCGGAGACCCAGTACTTC. Its translation: CASSLTGGPETQYF.